This T cell receptor (beta chain) emerged from a study of blood T cell repertoires in COVID-19. On the study more broadly: Both acute and convalescent COVID-19 samples were obtained from the United States, Italy and Spain. In each case, the material was cDNA or gDNA derived from T cells, B-cell-depleted T cells, or PBMCs.

Per germline, CDR1 SEHNR and CDR2 FQNEAQ (reference sequence). The CDR3 runs to 18 residues. V dropped 5 bases and J dropped 2 bases, with 25 bases sitting between them. Authors' analysis steps: Quantification of nucleated cells was approximated via reference gene primer amplification. Sequencing used immunoSEQ multiplex PCR; TCRdb keeps in-frame clones, though not all of them. V and J calls and clone size come straight from that table; D and trimming were deduced from the DNA. The sample records more than 200,000 clones, about 85% being singletons. The source material was peripheral blood. This clonotype was obtained from a woman aged 80 or over with acute or convalescent COVID-19. The chain links TRBV7-9 to TRBJ2-7; possible D gene TRBD1, 5 bases. The CDR3 DNA reads TGTGCCAGCAGCCTCACCCCCCAGTTTTCAGGGTACACCTACGAGCAGTACTTC. Amino acid sequence: CASSLTPQFSGYTYEQYF.